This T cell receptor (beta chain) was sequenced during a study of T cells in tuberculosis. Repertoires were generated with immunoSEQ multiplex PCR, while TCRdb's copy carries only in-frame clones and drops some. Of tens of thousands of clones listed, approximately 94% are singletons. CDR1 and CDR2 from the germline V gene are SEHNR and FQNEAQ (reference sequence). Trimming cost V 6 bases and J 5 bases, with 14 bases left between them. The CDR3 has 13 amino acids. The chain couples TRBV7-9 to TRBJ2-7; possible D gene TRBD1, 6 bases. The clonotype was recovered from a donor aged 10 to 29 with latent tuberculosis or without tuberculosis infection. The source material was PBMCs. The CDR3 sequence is CASSFSGVDEQYF. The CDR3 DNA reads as TGTGCCAGCAGTTTCTCAGGGGTGGACGAGCAGTACTTC.